Listed below are T cell receptor beta chains from one sample, sequenced in a study of shared clonotypes between healthy human individuals. The assay was immunoSEQ multiplex PCR, and TCRdb's table has in-frame clones only and misses some. The sample contains about 1,500,000 clones, roughly 97% of which appear only once. Sequencing used naive CD4+ T cells sorted from blood. Receptor source: a man aged 25 to 40 in good health. Each CDR3 is given with its conserved first and last residue. D genes are given only for firm matches. Clone size is shown for a subset of rows, as once, few, many or a class of expanded clone.

clone_size,j_call,v_call,d_call,cdr3_length,cdr3_aa,cdr3_nt
-,TRBJ2-3,TRBV4-1,-,13,CASMAVSTDTQYF,TGCGCCAGCATGGCTGTCAGCACAGATACGCAGTATTTT
-,TRBJ2-2,TRBV18,TRBD1,18,CASSPLQAGQGYTGELFF,TGTGCCAGCTCACCACTCCAGGCGGGACAGGGATACACCGGGGAGCTGTTTTTT
-,TRBJ2-5,TRBV2,-,16,CASSLRWGRRQETQYF,TGTGCCAGCAGTCTCCGATGGGGGCGGAGGCAAGAGACCCAGTACTTC
-,TRBJ2-1,TRBV14,-,17,CASSQDRGHQGYNEQFF,TGTGCCAGCAGCCAAGACAGGGGTCACCAGGGGTACAATGAGCAGTTCTTC
once,TRBJ2-7,TRBV5-4,TRBD2,16,CASSPDPSGDAYEQYF,TGTGCCAGCAGCCCGGATCCTAGCGGGGATGCCTACGAGCAGTACTTC
-,TRBJ1-1,TRBV5-6,TRBD1,13,CASSLDDRAEAFF,TGTGCCAGCAGCTTGGACGACAGGGCTGAAGCTTTCTTT
-,TRBJ1-5,TRBV28,TRBD1,16,CASSLWTGRGSQPQHF,TGTGCCAGCAGTCTATGGACAGGGCGGGGGAGTCAGCCCCAGCATTTT
-,TRBJ2-4,TRBV21-1,-,17,CASSKESRLRLRNIQYF,TGTGCCAGCAGCAAAGAAAGCAGGTTGAGGTTGAGGAACATTCAGTACTTC
-,TRBJ2-5,TRBV6-1,-,14,CASSPDGRQETQYF,TGTGCCAGCAGCCCAGATGGCAGGCAAGAGACCCAGTACTTC
-,TRBJ2-4,TRBV2,-,16,CASRSQPSLAKNIQYF,TGTGCCAGCAGGAGTCAACCGTCTCTAGCCAAAAACATTCAGTACTTC
-,TRBJ1-1,TRBV14,TRBD1,15,CASSLRTGLNTEAFF,TGTGCCAGCAGCTTACGGACAGGTTTGAACACTGAAGCTTTCTTT
-,TRBJ1-2,TRBV5-6,-,12,CASSGGYYGYTF,TGTGCCAGCAGCGGGGGTTACTATGGCTACACCTTC
-,TRBJ2-7,TRBV5-5,-,16,CASSFGARMGSYEQYF,TGTGCCAGCAGCTTTGGAGCACGTATGGGGAGCTACGAGCAGTACTTC
-,TRBJ1-1,TRBV16,-,13,CASSLKMNTEAFF,TGTGCCAGCAGCCTAAAAATGAACACTGAAGCTTTCTTT
-,TRBJ2-4,TRBV4-1,-,16,CASSQDRALAKNIQYF,TGCGCCAGCAGCCAAGACAGGGCCCTAGCCAAAAACATTCAGTACTTC
-,TRBJ2-2,TRBV27,TRBD2,17,CASHHGGRESSTGELFF,TGTGCCAGCCACCATGGAGGGCGGGAGAGTAGCACCGGGGAGCTGTTTTTT
-,TRBJ2-1,TRBV18,TRBD2,15,CASTSIAGNYNEQFF,TGTGCCAGCACTAGTATAGCGGGGAACTACAATGAGCAGTTCTTC
-,TRBJ1-1,TRBV9,-,14,CASSVDRENTEAFF,TGTGCCAGCAGCGTAGACAGGGAGAACACTGAAGCTTTCTTT
-,TRBJ2-4,TRBV18,-,13,CASSPPGPNIQYF,TGTGCCAGCTCACCACCGGGACCTAACATTCAGTACTTC
-,TRBJ1-1,TRBV11-2,TRBD1,15,CASSLVGTGKTEAFF,TGTGCCAGCAGCTTAGTAGGGACAGGGAAGACTGAAGCTTTCTTT
-,TRBJ2-2,TRBV28,-,13,CASIDRDTGELFF,TGTGCCAGCATTGATAGGGACACCGGGGAGCTGTTTTTT
-,TRBJ1-4,TRBV27,-,12,CASTIYGEKLFF,TGTGCCAGCACCATCTACGGTGAAAAACTGTTTTTT
-,TRBJ2-7,TRBV28,-,12,CASKGLLYEQYF,TGTGCCAGCAAGGGACTGCTATACGAGCAGTACTTC
-,TRBJ2-1,TRBV7-8,-,14,CASSLVPREAEQFF,TGTGCCAGCAGCTTAGTTCCGCGGGAAGCTGAGCAGTTCTTC